This T cell receptor (beta chain) was documented in a study of shared clonotypes between healthy human individuals. CDR1 is MRHNA and CDR2 is SNTAGT in the germline V gene. This CDR3 contains 12 residues. What CD8 memory combined were CD45RO+ cells and CCR7-negative CD45RA+ TemRA cells. TCRdb's table, derived via immunoSEQ multiplex PCR, lists solely in-frame clones and lacks some. Among a few hundred thousand clones listed, roughly 84% were seen once. Input material: memory CD8+ T cells sorted from blood. Regarding subset: CD45RO+ cells pooled with CCR7-negative TemRA cells. The sequence came from a man younger than 30 in good health. The chain links TRBV6-4 to TRBJ2-7, with no clear D. The CDR3 region has the DNA TGTGCGCAAGTTGGTGCTACCTACGAGCAGTACTTC. Amino acids: CAQVGATYEQYF.